Each of the 24 T cell receptor beta chains below was sequenced from the same sample in a study of cytomegalovirus exposure and HLA in healthy donors. The PCR used 60 Vbeta and 13 Jbeta primers. Using immunoSEQ multiplex PCR, the repertoire was profiled, and TCRdb retains in-frame clones only, with some absent. Among 150,000 to 180,000 clones listed, under 85% were seen once. Sequences were obtained from PBMCs. The receptors were gathered from a man between 18 and 29 years old in good health and CMV-seronegative.

The table lists this clone with a count of one. The V call is TRBV6-4, the J call TRBJ2-2, with D possibly TRBD1 on 6 matching bases. CDR3 length equals 14 residues. Looked up from germline, CDR1 is MRHNA and CDR2 is SNTAGT. V was shortened by 4 bases and J by 5 bases, with 11 bases between the two germline ends. CDR3: CASSVQGGTGELFF. The CDR3 DNA follows: TGTGCCAGCAGTGTCCAAGGGGGAACCGGGGAGCTGTTTTTT.

This clone was seen a handful of times. The rearrangement links TRBV10-3 to TRBJ2-2; tentatively, D is TRBD2 (5 bases). V was trimmed by 0 bases and J by 4 bases, leaving 9 bases between them. This CDR3 comprises 15 residues. The germline V gene has CDR1 ENHRY and CDR2 SYGVKD. The CDR3 here is CAISESVLATGELFF. CDR3 nucleotides: TGTGCCATCAGTGAGTCCGTCCTAGCCACCGGGGAGCTGTTTTTT.

The chain uses TRBV19 and TRBJ1-2; 7 nucleotides agree with TRBD1. The J segment lost 2 bases and the V segment lost 3 bases, leaving 3 bases of the junction unmatched. CDR3 length: 14 amino acids. In germline, CDR1 is LNHDA, CDR2 SQIVND (reference sequence). CDR3 in amino acids: CASSMTGRNYGYTF. CDR3 sequence (DNA): TGTGCCAGTAGTATGACAGGGAGAAACTATGGCTACACCTTC.

For this clone: The junction departs from the called germline gene at one end, perhaps through a read error. The gene calls are TRBV7-9 and TRBJ1-2; possible D gene TRBD1, 6 bases. The CDR3 length is 16 residues. Germline-derived CDR1 and CDR2 are SEHNR and FQNEAQ (reference sequence). As DNA, the CDR3 is TGTTCCAGCAGCTTATTCCCCAGGGGTGGGGTCTATGGCTACACCTTC. Translating it yields CSSSLFPRGGVYGYTF.

This chain joins TRBV4-1 and TRBJ1-5, with 8 nucleotides matching TRBD1. Per germline, CDR1 MGHRA and CDR2 YSYEKL. The CDR3 loop spans 17 amino acids. J lost 1 base, V lost 0 bases, and 5 bases had no gene match. The CDR3 DNA is TGCGCCAGCAGCCAAGACGGACAGGGTAGAAGCAATCAGCCCCAGCATTTT. Its translation is CASSQDGQGRSNQPQHF.

The chain employs TRBV10-3 and TRBJ2-1; TRBD2 matches 9 bases. Germline CDR1 is ENHRY and CDR2 is SYGVKD. V gave up 0 bases and J gave up 4 bases; unmatched junction bases: 7. This CDR3 has 17 amino acids. CDR3 protein: CAISESMASGDYNEQFF. The CDR3 nucleotides are TGTGCCATCAGTGAGTCGATGGCTAGCGGGGATTACAATGAGCAGTTCTTC.

This clone was picked up a small number of times. Distinct nucleotide sequences in the sample also encode this CDR3. The chain is built from TRBV4-2 and TRBJ2-3; the match to TRBD1 covers 10 bases. V trimming: 3 bases; J trimming: 5 bases; junction bases outside the gene matches: 5. The germline V gene has CDR1 LGHNA and CDR2 YNFKEQ. The CDR3 spans 15 residues. The CDR3 sequence is CASSQDRGEVDTQYF. CDR3 nucleotide sequence: TGTGCCAGCAGCCAGGACAGGGGGGAGGTAGATACGCAGTATTTT.

This rearrangement joins TRBV30 to TRBJ1-1, with a weak D call TRBD1 (6 bases). The CDR3 loop spans 12 amino acids. Germline lookup yields CDR1 GTSNPN and CDR2 SVGIG (reference sequence). The V and J ends lost 3 bases and 11 bases respectively, with 16 bases between them. The CDR3 is CAWRPQGNRAFF. CDR3 nucleotide sequence: TGTGCCTGGAGGCCGCAGGGGAATCGGGCTTTCTTT.

This chain links TRBV5-1 with TRBJ2-1, with D unresolved. CDR3 size: 13 residues. CDR1 and CDR2 from the germline V gene are SGHRS and YFSETQ. V lost 4 bases, J lost 4 bases, and 9 bases lay in between. The CDR3 nucleotides are TGCGCCAGCAGCCCCCGACTTTACAATGAGCAGTTCTTC. It yields the protein CASSPRLYNEQFF.

V gene TRBV11-2 combines with J gene TRBJ2-7; possible D gene TRBD1, 5 bases. The V end lost 1 base, the J end lost 0 bases, and 10 bases lay between the germline ends. Germline-derived CDR1 and CDR2 are SGHAT and FQNNGV. The CDR3 contains 15 residues. The CDR3 spells CASSLVHRSSYEQYV. The CDR3 coding sequence is TGTGCCAGCAGCTTAGTGCACAGGAGCTCCTACGAGCAGTACGTC.

The V and J genes are TRBV5-5 and TRBJ2-7; TRBD1 matches 7 bases. The trim removed 0 bases at V and 4 bases at J, leaving 10 bases unmatched. Germline V gives CDR1 SGHKS, CDR2 YYEKEE (reference sequence). This CDR3 is 16 amino acids long. CDR3 region: CASSLDMRGQRYEQYV. DNA for the CDR3: TGTGCCAGCAGCTTGGATATGAGGGGGCAGCGTTACGAGCAGTACGTC.

The V call is TRBV28, the J call TRBJ1-1; the D gene is possibly TRBD1 (5 bases). From germline, CDR1 is MDHEN and CDR2 SYDVKM. There are 12 residues in the CDR3. Between the trimmed V and J ends, which lost 1 base and 6 bases, there was a span of 6 bases. CDR3: CASSLSGAEAFF. CDR3 sequence (DNA): TGTGCCAGCAGTTTATCGGGGGCTGAAGCTTTCTTT.

As regards this clone: A read error may produce the germline difference seen at one junction end. The rearrangement joins TRBV10-3 to TRBJ2-3, with 9 bases that match TRBD1. The CDR3 loop spans 15 amino acids. Germline V gene data show CDR1 as ENHRY and CDR2 as SYGVKD. The CDR3 bases are TGTGCCAGCAGTCCCAGACAGGGGGGCACAGATACGCAGTATTTT. Translated: CASSPRQGGTDTQYF.

This chain connects TRBV9 to TRBJ1-2; tentatively, D is TRBD1 (6 bases). The CDR3 is 12 amino acids. V was shortened by 3 bases and J by 4 bases, with 7 bases between the two germline ends. The germline V gene has CDR1 SGDLS and CDR2 YYNGEE. CDR3 nucleotides: TGTGCCAGCAGCGAACAGGGCTATGGCTACACCTTC. It translates to CASSEQGYGYTF.

The chain couples TRBV30 to TRBJ2-1; the D is unclear. This CDR3 contains 12 residues. V was shortened by 1 base and J by 5 bases, with 6 bases between the two germline ends. The germline V gene encodes CDR1 GTSNPN and CDR2 SVGIG (reference sequence). Here the CDR3 DNA reads TGTGCCTGGAGTGACATCCACAATGAGCAGTTCTTC. Translating gives CAWSDIHNEQFF.

The J gene is TRBJ1-2, the V gene TRBV9; D gene unclear. Germline CDR1 is SGDLS and CDR2 is YYNGEE. There are 13 residues in the CDR3. Trimming removed 4 bases at V and 3 bases at J, with 10 bases between. The DNA of the CDR3 is TGTGCCAGCAGCCCTAGTGGAGACTATGGCTACACCTTC. Its protein is CASSPSGDYGYTF. Using reference TRBV9 and TRBJ1-2 for the parts outside the CDR3, the full variable domain is DSGVTQTPKHLITATGQRVTLRCSPRSGDLSVYWYQQSLDQGLQFLIQYYNGEERAKGNILERFSAQQFPDLHSELNLSSLELGDSALYFCASSPSGDYGYTFGSGTRLTVV.

The rearrangement links TRBV4-2 to TRBJ1-5; 10 bases map to TRBD1. The ends lost 3 bases at V and 0 bases at J; junction bases unmatched: 2. Germline V CDR1 and CDR2: LGHNA, YNFKEQ. This CDR3 region has 16 residues. The CDR3 nucleotides are TGTGCCAGCAGCCAGGGACAGGGGCATAGCAATCAGCCCCAGCATTTT. Translated, it gives CASSQGQGHSNQPQHF.

The count of this clone is one. The chain combines TRBV27 with TRBJ2-3; 12 bases match TRBD2. In germline, CDR1 is MNHEY, CDR2 SMNVEV (reference sequence). V gave up 4 bases and J gave up 2 bases; unmatched junction bases: 7. The CDR3 has 17 residues. CDR3 in amino acids: CASSSPSSGGATDTQYF. The DNA for the CDR3 is TGTGCCAGCAGTTCCCCCTCTAGCGGGGGGGCCACAGATACGCAGTATTTT.

The CDR3 DNA sequence: TGTGCCTGGAGTGTACGGGGGGGCCGAGATACGCAGTATTTT. Translating it yields CAWSVRGGRDTQYF. V and J are TRBV30 and TRBJ2-3, with TRBD2 identical over 8 bases. Germline V gives CDR1 GTSNPN, CDR2 SVGIG (reference sequence). The V gene end was trimmed by 0 bases and the J gene end by 5 bases; junction bases not matched to a gene: 4. This CDR3 has 14 residues.

The V and J genes are TRBV6-6 and TRBJ1-1; D gene ambiguous. Germline CDR1 MNHNY, CDR2 SVGAGI (reference sequence). Trimming took 6 bases from V and 2 from J, leaving 10 bases between them. The CDR3 runs to 13 residues. The CDR3 sequence is CASRAQDNTEAFF. CDR3 DNA sequence: TGTGCCAGCAGGGCCCAGGATAACACTGAAGCTTTCTTT.

The chain employs TRBV2 and TRBJ1-6; no firm D call. CDR1 and CDR2 (germline): SNHLY, FYNNEI. V lost 6 bases and J 7 bases, leaving 16 bases between the germline ends. CDR3 length equals 15 residues. CDR3 sequence: CASSGPKSKNSPLHF. The CDR3 region has the DNA TGTGCCAGCAGCGGTCCTAAGAGCAAGAATTCACCCCTCCACTTT.

The V call is TRBV6-5, the J call TRBJ2-1; D gene uncertain. The V end was cut by 0 bases, the J end by 0 bases, with 6 bases between. Germline values: CDR1 MNHEY, CDR2 SVGAGI. The CDR3 runs 15 residues. The CDR3, as DNA: TGTGCCAGCAGTTACTCTACACCCTCCTACAATGAGCAGTTCTTC. Translation: CASSYSTPSYNEQFF.

This chain uses TRBV5-4 with TRBJ2-1, with 9 positions matching TRBD2. Looked up from germline, CDR1 is SGHNT and CDR2 is YYREEE (reference sequence). With V trimmed by 2 bases and J by 9 bases, 6 bases remained unmatched. CDR3 length: 14 residues. The CDR3 protein is CASSFAGGPVEQFF. CDR3 DNA sequence: TGTGCCAGCAGCTTTGCGGGGGGGCCTGTTGAGCAGTTCTTC.

This clone has just a few counts. This chain joins TRBV5-1 and TRBJ2-4, with D possibly matching TRBD1 (6 bases). V lost 4 bases, J lost 0 bases, and 17 bases lay in between. CDR3 length: 17 amino acids. Germline loops: CDR1 SGHRS, CDR2 YFSETQ. In DNA form, the CDR3 reads TGCGCCAGCAGCCCCTCAGGGGCCCTTATAGCCAAAAACATTCAGTACTTC. It yields the protein CASSPSGALIAKNIQYF.